These 17 T cell receptor beta chains were all obtained from the same sample, sequenced in a study of control samples from healthy donors and cancer patients. Assay used: immunoSEQ multiplex PCR; TCRdb lists only in-frame clones, some missing. The table lists 95,000 to 100,000 clones, around 89% of them singletons. Sequencing was carried out using blood. The receptor set was obtained from a man aged 25 to 40 in good health.

V is TRBV18 and J is TRBJ2-6, with a possible D match to TRBD2 (6 bases). This CDR3 has 14 amino acids. Germline V gene data show CDR1 as KGHSH and CDR2 as LQKENI. Trimming removed 3 bases from V and 3 bases from J, with 6 bases in between. CDR3 sequence (DNA): TGTGCCAGCTCACCGGAGGGTGGGGCCAACGTCCTGACTTTC. This gives the protein CASSPEGGANVLTF.

The chain couples TRBV7-2 to TRBJ2-3; TRBD1 is a possible D gene (6 bases). The CDR3 runs 15 residues. Germline assignment: CDR1 SGHTA and CDR2 FQGNSA. With 1 base removed from V and 5 bases from J, the gap between germline ends came to 13 bases. The CDR3 loop is CASSLGQGYGDTQYF. Here the CDR3 DNA reads TGTGCCAGCAGCTTAGGTCAGGGGTATGGAGATACGCAGTATTTT.

This chain links TRBV19 with TRBJ1-2; TRBD1 is a possible D gene (5 bases). The CDR3 is 16 amino acids. CDR1 is LNHDA, CDR2 SQIVND, per germline (reference sequence). V lost 3 bases, J lost 2 bases, and 16 bases lay in between. The CDR3 nucleotides are TGTGCCAGTAGTATCGTCGACAGTCAGTACAACTATGGCTACACCTTC. Translating it yields CASSIVDSQYNYGYTF.

The J gene is TRBJ2-1, the V gene TRBV7-8; D remains ambiguous. Germline V lookup: CDR1 SGHVS, CDR2 FQNEAQ. Trimming left V 5 bases short and J 10 bases short, with 18 bases between. The CDR3 sequence is 14 residues long. For the CDR3, the DNA is TGTGCCAGCAGCCCCAGGACCGGCCTGGGCGAGCAGTTCTTC. This encodes CASSPRTGLGEQFF.

The chain joins TRBV28 to TRBJ1-1, with 7 bases lining up with TRBD1. J was trimmed by 3 bases and V by 7 bases; bases with no gene match: 17. The CDR3 runs to 17 residues. Looked up from germline, CDR1 is MDHEN and CDR2 is SYDVKM. CDR3 coding DNA: TGTGCCAGCACTTACGGTTGGGAGACAGGGCGGGACACTGAAGCTTTCTTT. Its protein product is CASTYGWETGRDTEAFF. Supplemented by reference TRBV28 and TRBJ1-1, the full variable domain reads DVKVTQSSRYLVKRTGEKVFLECVQDMDHENMFWYRQDPGLGLRLIYFSYDVKMKEKGDIPEGYSVSREKKERFSLILESASTNQTSMYLCASTYGWETGRDTEAFFGQGTRLTVV.

This chain links TRBV5-5 with TRBJ1-1, with D unresolved. Trimming left V 0 bases short and J 1 base short, with 7 bases between. Germline assignment: CDR1 SGHKS and CDR2 YYEKEE (reference sequence). The CDR3 sequence is 14 residues long. CDR3 nucleotides: TGTGCCAGCAGCTTGGGGGCGGGGAACACTGAAGCTTTCTTT. It encodes CASSLGAGNTEAFF.

The rearrangement joins TRBV4-2 to TRBJ2-2; D is perhaps TRBD2 (7 bases). V lost 7 bases to trimming and J lost 2 bases, with 11 bases between them. This CDR3 spans 14 amino acids. Germline V gene lookup returns CDR1 LGHNA and CDR2 YNFKEQ. The CDR3 DNA reads as TGTGCCAGCACCGGGGGGACAAACACCGGGGAGCTGTTTTTT. Translating gives CASTGGTNTGELFF.

This chain uses TRBV3-1 (or the pseudogene TRBV3-2) with TRBJ1-4; D not certain. Trimming removed 4 bases at V and 8 bases at J, with 17 bases between. The CDR3 totals 15 residues. The germline V gene has CDR1 LGHDT and CDR2 YNNKEL (reference sequence). The DNA of the CDR3 is TGTGCCAGCAGCCTTAGACTTCTGGGTGGGGAAAAACTGTTTTTT. Protein sequence: CASSLRLLGGEKLFF.

The gene calls are TRBV18 and TRBJ2-1, with 15 bases lining up with TRBD2. The length of the CDR3 is 18 residues. Germline CDR1 reads KGHSH; CDR2 reads LQKENI. J gave up 6 bases and V 3 bases, and 9 bases lay outside the gene matches. The CDR3 reads CASSPLGLAGGGLNEQFF. CDR3 DNA sequence: TGTGCCAGCTCACCGTTGGGACTAGCGGGAGGAGGGCTCAATGAGCAGTTCTTC.

The rearrangement links TRBV6-5 to TRBJ1-1; D gene unclear. The germline CDR1 and CDR2 sequences are MNHEY and SVGAGI. V lost 6 bases and J 1 base, leaving 9 bases between the germline ends. This CDR3 comprises 13 residues. Here the CDR3 reads CASRGRPNTEAFF. The CDR3 DNA is TGTGCCAGCAGAGGACGGCCGAACACTGAAGCTTTCTTT.

The gene calls are TRBV19 and TRBJ2-7; TRBD2 agrees at 9 bases. Losses at the gene ends were 0 bases for V and 4 bases for J; bases not matched to a gene: 7. The V gene's germline CDR1 is LNHDA and CDR2 SQIVND (reference sequence). CDR3 length equals 16 residues. The CDR3: CASSIDPTSGAYEQYF. For the CDR3, the DNA is TGTGCCAGTAGTATAGATCCGACTAGCGGAGCATACGAGCAGTACTTC.

The chain has TRBV2 and TRBJ2-1, with D perhaps TRBD1 (5 bases). Germline CDR1 reads SNHLY; CDR2 reads FYNNEI. The CDR3 consists of 13 residues. Trimming pared 8 bases from V and 7 bases from J, leaving 15 bases between. CDR3 nucleotide sequence: TGTGCCAGCGTGTCAGGGTGGGCGAATGAGCAGTTCTTC. It encodes CASVSGWANEQFF. The full variable domain, with the rest looked up from reference TRBV2 and TRBJ2-1, is EPEVTQTPSHQVTQMGQEVILRCVPISNHLYFYWYRQILGQKVEFLVSFYNNEISEKSEIFDDQFSVERPDGSNFTLKIRSTKLEDSAMYFCASVSGWANEQFFGPGTRLTVL.

This chain connects TRBV11-3 to TRBJ2-5, with D maybe TRBD1 (6 bases). The V and J ends lost 2 bases and 1 base respectively, with 14 bases between them. This CDR3 region has 16 residues. Germline CDR1 SGHNT, CDR2 YENEEA. Here the CDR3 DNA reads TGTGCCAGCAGCTTAAGAGGAGTAGGGGGCCAAGAGACCCAGTACTTC. Translated, it gives CASSLRGVGGQETQYF.

The chain employs TRBV28 and TRBJ2-6; 7 nucleotides align to TRBD1. J gave up 0 bases and V 7 bases, and 3 bases lay outside the gene matches. This CDR3 has 15 residues. Germline CDR1 and CDR2: MDHEN and SYDVKM. CDR3 nucleotides: TGTGCCAGCAAGGGACAGTTCTCTGGGGCCAACGTCCTGACTTTC. It translates to CASKGQFSGANVLTF.

This chain joins TRBV6-2 or TRBV6-3 and TRBJ2-6; the D call may be TRBD1 or TRBD2 (5 bases each). Germline V gene sequence: CDR1 MNHEY, CDR2 SVGEGT. This CDR3 spans 18 amino acids. Trimming left V 5 bases short and J 0 bases short, with 17 bases between. CDR3 nucleotides: TGTGCCAGCAGTCTACTGGGGGAGAATGGCTCTGGGGCCAACGTCCTGACTTTC. Translation: CASSLLGENGSGANVLTF.

The chain recombines TRBV5-5 with TRBJ2-1; TRBD1 agrees at 8 bases. The germline V gene has CDR1 SGHKS and CDR2 YYEKEE (reference sequence). V was clipped by 1 base and J by 6 bases; unmatched bases: 3. CDR3 size: 14 residues. The chain's CDR3 is CASSLQGASNEQFF. The DNA for the CDR3 is TGTGCCAGCAGCTTGCAGGGGGCCTCCAATGAGCAGTTCTTC.

This sequence joins TRBV6-5 and TRBJ2-3; 7 bases map to TRBD2. The CDR3 runs 14 residues. V lost 7 bases and J lost 5; bases outside the gene matches: 9. Germline CDR1 is MNHEY and CDR2 is SVGAGI. The CDR3 nucleotides read TGTGCCAGCAATCCAGCGGGACCTGGAGATACGCAGTATTTT. Residues: CASNPAGPGDTQYF.